These 22 T cell receptor beta chains were sequenced from one sample in a study of technical replicates of blood from a few donors. Some clones are missing from TCRdb's copy, which holds only in-frame ones; the method was immunoSEQ multiplex PCR. The sample carries 60,000 to 90,000 clones, about 97% recorded once. Sequences were obtained from T cells isolated from PBMCs. These receptors were collected from a human donor in good health.

V is TRBV27 and J is TRBJ2-7; D is possibly TRBD2 (5 bases). V shed 3 bases and J shed 0 bases, with 12 bases lying between them. From germline, CDR1 is MNHEY and CDR2 SMNVEV (reference sequence). This CDR3 contains 15 residues. The CDR3 sequence: CASSLSGSSSYEQYF. The DNA of the CDR3 is TGTGCCAGCAGTTTGAGCGGCTCCAGCTCCTACGAGCAGTACTTC.

This sequence joins TRBV5-4 and TRBJ1-1; no definite D call. The CDR3 runs 13 residues. The germline V and J ends were trimmed by 7 bases and 6 bases, with 16 bases remaining between them. Germline assignment: CDR1 SGHNT and CDR2 YYREEE (reference sequence). CDR3 residues: CASRLPPEPEAFF. The CDR3 region has the DNA TGTGCCAGCCGTCTTCCCCCTGAGCCTGAAGCTTTCTTT.

The gene calls are TRBV28 and TRBJ2-1; 10 bases map to TRBD2. Germline CDR1 and CDR2: MDHEN and SYDVKM. The CDR3 is made up of 16 amino acids. CDR3 amino acids: CAAGQLKREGRNEQFF. The CDR3 coding sequence is TGTGCGGCGGGACAACTAAAGCGGGAGGGTAGAAATGAGCAGTTCTTC.

The rearrangement links TRBV28 to TRBJ1-6, with D possibly being TRBD1 (5 bases). The CDR3 length is 13 residues. Deletions cut 1 base from V and 9 bases from J, with 7 bases between. Germline lookup yields CDR1 MDHEN and CDR2 SYDVKM. The CDR3: CASSLSGGSPLHF. CDR3 coding DNA: TGTGCCAGCAGTTTATCCGGGGGTTCACCCCTCCACTTT.

The chain has TRBV6-5 and TRBJ2-1; 10 bases line up with TRBD1. The CDR3 consists of 11 residues. The germline gives CDR1 MNHEY, CDR2 SVGAGI. Unmatched junction bases numbered 3, after V lost 5 bases and J lost 14 bases. CDR3 bases: TGTGCCAGCAGTGCCGGGACAGGGGAGTTCTTC. The encoded protein is CASSAGTGEFF.

This chain joins TRBV28 and TRBJ2-7; 7 nucleotides agree with TRBD2. From germline, CDR1 is MDHEN and CDR2 SYDVKM. This CDR3 comprises 16 residues. Trimming took 2 bases from V and 1 from J; bases not matched to a gene: 8. The CDR3 bases are TGTGCCAGCAGTTTAGTTTGGCGGGAGACTTCCTACGAGCAGTACTTC. As protein: CASSLVWRETSYEQYF.

The chain couples TRBV28 to TRBJ2-1; 12 nucleotides agree with TRBD2. Germline CDR1 MDHEN, CDR2 SYDVKM. The trim removed 2 bases at V and 5 bases at J, leaving 1 base unmatched. This CDR3 is 15 amino acids long. The CDR3 nucleotides read TGTGCCAGCAGTTTAGGACTAGCGGGACACAATGAGCAGTTCTTC. Translated: CASSLGLAGHNEQFF.

This chain links TRBV9 with TRBJ1-1; D uncertain. This CDR3 is built from 12 residues. The germline V gene encodes CDR1 SGDLS and CDR2 YYNGEE. V gave up 4 bases and J gave up 5 bases, with 9 bases separating them. CDR3 region: CASSTGGTEAFF. The CDR3 nucleotides read TGTGCCAGCAGCACGGGAGGAACTGAAGCTTTCTTT.

The chain combines TRBV15 with TRBJ1-5, with D unresolved. The CDR3 is 15 residues long. The V and J ends lost 1 base and 4 bases respectively, with 11 bases between them. In germline, CDR1 is LNHNV, CDR2 YYDKDF (reference sequence). The CDR3 sequence is CATSRGGRENQPQHF. CDR3 sequence (DNA): TGTGCCACCAGCAGAGGTGGTCGAGAAAATCAGCCCCAGCATTTT.

The V call is TRBV2, the J call TRBJ1-1, with a tentative D call TRBD1 (5 bases). V gave up 2 bases and J gave up 4 bases, with 17 bases separating them. Per germline, CDR1 SNHLY and CDR2 FYNNEI. The CDR3 sequence is 16 residues long. The CDR3 DNA reads TGTGCCAGCAGTGAATTCGAAGGGGCAGGAACCACTGAAGCTTTCTTT. It yields the protein CASSEFEGAGTTEAFF.

The V and J genes are TRBV30 and TRBJ1-4; TRBD1 is a possible D gene (5 bases). The CDR3 spans 11 residues. The V end lost 7 bases, the J end lost 7 bases, and 10 bases lay between the germline ends. The germline gives CDR1 GTSNPN, CDR2 SVGIG (reference sequence). In nucleotides, the CDR3 is TGTGCCTACCGACAGCTTGAAAAACTGTTTTTT. It yields the protein CAYRQLEKLFF.

The rearrangement uses TRBV9 and TRBJ2-3, with TRBD1 matching over 7 bases. After removal of 0 bases from V and 1 base from J, the junction contained 8 bases not matched to a gene. The V gene's germline CDR1 is SGDLS and CDR2 YYNGEE. CDR3 length equals 17 residues. The CDR3 sequence: CASSVALGDRRTDTQYF. For the CDR3, the DNA is TGTGCCAGCAGCGTAGCCTTGGGGGACAGACGCACAGATACGCAGTATTTT.

This chain joins TRBV11-1 and TRBJ1-2; tentatively, D is TRBD1 (5 bases). V was shortened by 1 base and J by 6 bases, with 9 bases between the two germline ends. The CDR3 totals 13 residues. CDR1 SGHAT and CDR2 FQDESV come from the germline V gene (reference sequence). DNA of the CDR3: TGTGCCAGCAGCTTAGGAGGAGGGGATGGCTACACCTTC. Its translation is CASSLGGGDGYTF.

The CDR3 coding sequence is TGTGCCAGCTCACCACGCCGGGGGAGGGGGATCTACGAGCAGTACTTC. This sequence encodes CASSPRRGRGIYEQYF. The rearrangement uses TRBV18 and TRBJ2-7; D is perhaps TRBD2 (7 bases). In germline, CDR1 is KGHSH, CDR2 LQKENI. The CDR3 runs 16 residues. Trimming pared 1 base from V and 3 bases from J, leaving 16 bases between. The full variable domain, its missing parts supplied by reference TRBV18 and TRBJ2-7, is NAGVMQNPRHLVRRRGQEARLRCSPMKGHSHVYWYRQLPEEGLKFMVYLQKENIIDESGMPKERFSAEFPKEGPSILRIQQVVRGDSAAYFCASSPRRGRGIYEQYFGPGTRLTVT.

This chain joins TRBV27 and TRBJ2-3, with unresolved D. The CDR3 totals 13 residues. Trimming removed 5 bases at V and 2 bases at J, with 8 bases between. Germline V gene sequence: CDR1 MNHEY, CDR2 SMNVEV (reference sequence). This CDR3 reads CASSPEHTDTQYF. In nucleotides, the CDR3 is TGTGCCAGCAGTCCCGAGCACACAGATACGCAGTATTTT.

The V and J genes are TRBV15 and TRBJ1-2, with D possibly being TRBD1 (5 bases). The CDR3 has 16 residues. From germline, CDR1 is LNHNV and CDR2 YYDKDF (reference sequence). Deletions cut 0 bases from V and 0 bases from J, with 11 bases between. CDR3 sequence (DNA): TGTGCCACCAGCAGAGATCTAGACAGAACTAACTATGGCTACACCTTC. Translating it yields CATSRDLDRTNYGYTF.

This clone was seen only once. The chain uses TRBV27 and TRBJ1-5; TRBD1 is a possible D gene (6 bases). With 2 bases removed from V and 8 bases from J, the gap between germline ends came to 10 bases. CDR3 length: 13 amino acids. Germline V gene sequence: CDR1 MNHEY, CDR2 SMNVEV (reference sequence). This chain's CDR3 is CASSLTGSEPQHF. In nucleotides, the CDR3 is TGTGCCAGCAGTTTAACAGGGTCCGAGCCCCAGCATTTT.

Here the CDR3 reads CASSLTRQGATNTGELFF. CDR3 bases: TGTGCCAGCAGTTTAACCAGACAGGGGGCCACCAACACCGGGGAGCTGTTTTTT. The chain employs TRBV28 and TRBJ2-2, with TRBD1 matching 10 bases. V was pared by 2 bases and J by 2 bases, with 8 bases of the junction left unmatched. This CDR3 is built from 18 residues. The germline CDR1 and CDR2 sequences are MDHEN and SYDVKM.

The chain links TRBV7-3 to TRBJ1-1; 8 nucleotides line up with TRBD1. Germline values: CDR1 SGHTA, CDR2 FQGTGA. The CDR3 loop spans 15 amino acids. Trimming cost V 5 bases and J 0 bases; bases outside gene matches: 5. CDR3 protein: CASSPRTGLNTEAFF. CDR3 in DNA: TGTGCCAGCAGCCCGAGGACAGGGCTGAACACTGAAGCTTTCTTT.

This chain joins TRBV19 and TRBJ1-5; D is perhaps TRBD1 (6 bases). The V end lost 6 bases, the J end lost 6 bases, and 15 bases lay between the germline ends. This CDR3 comprises 14 residues. The germline V gene has CDR1 LNHDA and CDR2 SQIVND (reference sequence). The CDR3 here is CASRGTGFGQPQHF. CDR3 DNA sequence: TGTGCCAGTAGGGGAACAGGGTTCGGTCAGCCCCAGCATTTT. Supplemented by reference TRBV19 and TRBJ1-5, the full variable domain reads DGGITQSPKYLFRKEGQNVTLSCEQNLNHDAMYWYRQDPGQGLRLIYYSQIVNDFQKGDIAEGYSVSREKKESFPLTVTSAQKNPTAFYLCASRGTGFGQPQHFGDGTRLSIL.

This chain joins TRBV29-1 and TRBJ1-2; D gene ambiguous. The V and J ends lost 3 bases and 6 bases respectively, with 11 bases between them. CDR1 is SQVTM, CDR2 ANQGSEA, per germline. The CDR3 totals 12 residues. The CDR3 is CSVDFGLNGYTF. DNA for the CDR3: TGCAGCGTTGATTTCGGACTTAATGGCTACACCTTC.

This chain joins TRBV6-5 and TRBJ2-5, with a tentative D call TRBD2 (6 bases). V gave up 7 bases and J gave up 1 base, with 16 bases separating them. The CDR3 has 15 amino acids. CDR1 is MNHEY, CDR2 SVGAGI, per germline. CDR3 residues: CASNPGGLSQETQYF. Here the CDR3 DNA reads TGTGCCAGCAACCCCGGAGGGCTATCCCAAGAGACCCAGTACTTC.